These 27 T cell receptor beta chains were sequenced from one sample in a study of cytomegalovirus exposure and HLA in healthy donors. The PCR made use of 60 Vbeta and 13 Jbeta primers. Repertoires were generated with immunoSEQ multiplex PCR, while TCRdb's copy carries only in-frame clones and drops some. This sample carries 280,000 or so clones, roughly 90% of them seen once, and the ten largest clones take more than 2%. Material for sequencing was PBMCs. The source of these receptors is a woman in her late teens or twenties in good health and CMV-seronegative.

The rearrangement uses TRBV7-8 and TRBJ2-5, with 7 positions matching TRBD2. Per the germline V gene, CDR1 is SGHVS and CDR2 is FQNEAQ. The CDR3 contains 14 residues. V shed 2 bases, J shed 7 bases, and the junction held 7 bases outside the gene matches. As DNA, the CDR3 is TGTGCCAGCAGCTTAACTAGCGAGAGGGGGACCCAGTACTTC. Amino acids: CASSLTSERGTQYF.

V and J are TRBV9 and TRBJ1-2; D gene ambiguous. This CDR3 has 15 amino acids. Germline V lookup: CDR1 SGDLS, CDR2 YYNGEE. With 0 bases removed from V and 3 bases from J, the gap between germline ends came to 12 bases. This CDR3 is CASSVGELSYYGYTF. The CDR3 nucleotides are TGTGCCAGCAGCGTAGGGGAGCTATCATACTATGGCTACACCTTC.

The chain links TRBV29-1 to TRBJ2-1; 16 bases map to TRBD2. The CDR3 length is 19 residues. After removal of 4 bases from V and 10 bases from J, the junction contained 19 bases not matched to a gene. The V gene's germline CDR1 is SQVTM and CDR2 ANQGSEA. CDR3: CSVVLAPGLAGGARGEQFF. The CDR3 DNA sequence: TGCAGCGTTGTCTTAGCACCGGGACTAGCGGGGGGGGCTAGAGGCGAGCAGTTCTTC.

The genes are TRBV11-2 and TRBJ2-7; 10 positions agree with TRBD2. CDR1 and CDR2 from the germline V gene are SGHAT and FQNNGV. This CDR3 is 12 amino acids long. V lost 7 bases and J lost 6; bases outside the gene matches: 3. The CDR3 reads CASIGLAAEQYF. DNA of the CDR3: TGTGCCAGCATAGGACTAGCGGCCGAGCAGTACTTC.

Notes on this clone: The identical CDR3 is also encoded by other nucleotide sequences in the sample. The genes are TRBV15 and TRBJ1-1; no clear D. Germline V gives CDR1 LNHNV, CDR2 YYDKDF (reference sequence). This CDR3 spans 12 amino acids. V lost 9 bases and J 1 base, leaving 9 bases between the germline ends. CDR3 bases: TGTGCCACTAGTCGAGCGAACACTGAAGCTTTCTTT. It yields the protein CATSRANTEAFF.

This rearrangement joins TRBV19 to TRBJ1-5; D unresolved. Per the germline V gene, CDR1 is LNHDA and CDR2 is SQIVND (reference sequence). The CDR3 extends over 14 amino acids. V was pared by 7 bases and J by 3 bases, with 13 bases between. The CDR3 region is CASTDWEYNQPQHF. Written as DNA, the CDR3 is TGTGCCAGTACGGACTGGGAATACAATCAGCCCCAGCATTTT.

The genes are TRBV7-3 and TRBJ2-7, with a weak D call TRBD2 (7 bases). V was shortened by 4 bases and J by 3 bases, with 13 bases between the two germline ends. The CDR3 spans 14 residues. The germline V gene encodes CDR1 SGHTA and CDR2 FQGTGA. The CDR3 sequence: CASSSQGGDYEQYF. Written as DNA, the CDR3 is TGTGCCAGCAGCTCACAGGGAGGGGACTACGAGCAGTACTTC. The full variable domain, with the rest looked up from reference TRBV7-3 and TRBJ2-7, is GAGVSQTPSNKVTEKGKYVELRCDPISGHTALYWYRQSLGQGPEFLIYFQGTGAADDSGLPNDRFFAVRPEGSVSTLKIQRTERGDSAVYLCASSSQGGDYEQYFGPGTRLTVT.

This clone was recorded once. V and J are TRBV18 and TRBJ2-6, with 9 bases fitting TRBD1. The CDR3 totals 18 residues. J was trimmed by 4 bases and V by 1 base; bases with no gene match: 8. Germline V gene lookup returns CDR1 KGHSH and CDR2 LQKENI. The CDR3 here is CASSPLLGQGYGANVLTF. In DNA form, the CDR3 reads TGTGCCAGCTCACCACTTTTGGGACAGGGCTACGGGGCCAACGTCCTGACTTTC.

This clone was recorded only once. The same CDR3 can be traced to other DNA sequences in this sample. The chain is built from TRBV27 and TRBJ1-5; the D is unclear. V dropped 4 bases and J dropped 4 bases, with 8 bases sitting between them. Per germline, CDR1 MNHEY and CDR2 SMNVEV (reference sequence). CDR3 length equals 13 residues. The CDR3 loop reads CASSSQVNQPQHF. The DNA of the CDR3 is TGTGCCAGCAGTTCGCAGGTAAATCAGCCCCAGCATTTT.

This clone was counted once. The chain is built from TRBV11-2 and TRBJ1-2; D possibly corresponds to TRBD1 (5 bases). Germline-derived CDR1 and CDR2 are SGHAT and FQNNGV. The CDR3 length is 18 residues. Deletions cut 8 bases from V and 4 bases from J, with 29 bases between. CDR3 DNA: TGTGCCAGCCGTGGAGGAGGGGACTCCCCGTACTTACCCTATGGCTACACCTTC. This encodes CASRGGGDSPYLPYGYTF.

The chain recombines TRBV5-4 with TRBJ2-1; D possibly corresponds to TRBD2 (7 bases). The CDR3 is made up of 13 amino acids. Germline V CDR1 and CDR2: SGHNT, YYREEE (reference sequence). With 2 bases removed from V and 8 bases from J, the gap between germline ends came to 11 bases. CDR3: CASSFGGLDEQFF. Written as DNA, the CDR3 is TGTGCCAGCAGCTTCGGGGGGCTCGATGAGCAGTTCTTC. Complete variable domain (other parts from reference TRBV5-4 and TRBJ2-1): ETGVTQSPTHLIKTRGQQVTLRCSSQSGHNTVSWYQQALGQGPQFIFQYYREEENGRGNFPPRFSGLQFPNYSSELNVNALELDDSALYLCASSFGGLDEQFFGPGTRLTVL.

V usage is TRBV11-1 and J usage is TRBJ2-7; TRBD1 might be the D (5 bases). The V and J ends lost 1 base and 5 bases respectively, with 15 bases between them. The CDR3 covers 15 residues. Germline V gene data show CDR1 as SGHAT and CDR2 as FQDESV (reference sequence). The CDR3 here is CASSLGGGRLDEQYF. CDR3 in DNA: TGTGCCAGCAGCTTAGGGGGCGGACGCTTAGACGAGCAGTACTTC.

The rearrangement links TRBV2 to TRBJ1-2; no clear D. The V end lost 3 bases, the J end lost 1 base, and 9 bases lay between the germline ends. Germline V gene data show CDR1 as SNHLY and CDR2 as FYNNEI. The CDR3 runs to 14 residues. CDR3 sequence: CASSDQDSNYGYTF. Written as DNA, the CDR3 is TGTGCCAGCAGTGATCAGGATAGTAACTATGGCTACACCTTC.

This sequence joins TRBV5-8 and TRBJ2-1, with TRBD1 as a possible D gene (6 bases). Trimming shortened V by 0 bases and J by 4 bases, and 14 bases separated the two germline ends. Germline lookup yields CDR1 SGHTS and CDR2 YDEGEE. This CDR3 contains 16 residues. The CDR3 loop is CASSLAVGALYNEQFF. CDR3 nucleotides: TGTGCCAGCAGCTTGGCCGTGGGGGCCTTGTACAATGAGCAGTTCTTC. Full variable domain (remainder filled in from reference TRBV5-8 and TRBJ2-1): EAGVTQSPTHLIKTRGQQATLRCSPISGHTSVYWYQQALGLGLQFLLWYDEGEERNRGNFPPRFSGRQFPNYSSELNVNALELEDSALYLCASSLAVGALYNEQFFGPGTRLTVL.

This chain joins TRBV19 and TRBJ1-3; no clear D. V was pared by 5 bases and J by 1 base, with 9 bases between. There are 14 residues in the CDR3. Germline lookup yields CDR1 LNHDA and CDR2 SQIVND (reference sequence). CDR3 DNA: TGTGCCAGTAGTGCTAGTGGTTCTGGAAACACCATATATTTT. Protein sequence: CASSASGSGNTIYF.

The CDR3: CASSTRGDTEAFF. The CDR3 nucleotides are TGTGCCAGCAGCACCCGGGGGGACACTGAAGCTTTCTTT. The rearrangement joins TRBV13 to TRBJ1-1, with D tentatively TRBD1 (5 bases). V lost 5 bases, J lost 3 bases, and 10 bases lay in between. The CDR3 runs to 13 residues. In germline, CDR1 is PRHDT, CDR2 FYEKMQ (reference sequence).

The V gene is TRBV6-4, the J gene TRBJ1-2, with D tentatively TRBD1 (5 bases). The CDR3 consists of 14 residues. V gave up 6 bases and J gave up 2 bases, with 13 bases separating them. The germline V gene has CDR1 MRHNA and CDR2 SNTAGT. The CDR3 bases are TGTGCCAGCAGGATTGGGACTGGGAACTATGGCTACACCTTC. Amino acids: CASRIGTGNYGYTF.

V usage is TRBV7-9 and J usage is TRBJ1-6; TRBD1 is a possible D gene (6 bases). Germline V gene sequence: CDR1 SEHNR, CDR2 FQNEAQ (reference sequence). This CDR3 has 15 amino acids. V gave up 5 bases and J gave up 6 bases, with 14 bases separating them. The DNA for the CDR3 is TGTGCCAGCAGCCTCCGACAGGCGAGTAATTCACCCCTCCACTTT. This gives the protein CASSLRQASNSPLHF.

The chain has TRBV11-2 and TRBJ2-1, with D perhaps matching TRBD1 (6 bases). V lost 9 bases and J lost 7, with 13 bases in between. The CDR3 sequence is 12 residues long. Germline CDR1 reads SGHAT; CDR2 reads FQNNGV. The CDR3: CASEGGANEQFF. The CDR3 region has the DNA TGTGCCAGTGAAGGGGGTGCAAATGAGCAGTTCTTC.

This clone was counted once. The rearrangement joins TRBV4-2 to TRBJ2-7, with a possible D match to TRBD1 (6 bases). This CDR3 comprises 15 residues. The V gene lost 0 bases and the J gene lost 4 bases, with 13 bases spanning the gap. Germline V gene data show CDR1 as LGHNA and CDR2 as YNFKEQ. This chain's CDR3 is CASSQDQGTSYEQYF. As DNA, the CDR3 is TGTGCCAGCAGCCAAGACCAGGGGACCTCTTACGAGCAGTACTTC.

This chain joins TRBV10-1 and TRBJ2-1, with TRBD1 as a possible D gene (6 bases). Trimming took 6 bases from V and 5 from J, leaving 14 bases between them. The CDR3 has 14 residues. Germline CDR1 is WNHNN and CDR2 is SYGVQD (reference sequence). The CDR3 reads CASSPGTLDNEQFF. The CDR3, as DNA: TGCGCCAGCAGCCCCGGGACACTAGACAATGAGCAGTTCTTC.

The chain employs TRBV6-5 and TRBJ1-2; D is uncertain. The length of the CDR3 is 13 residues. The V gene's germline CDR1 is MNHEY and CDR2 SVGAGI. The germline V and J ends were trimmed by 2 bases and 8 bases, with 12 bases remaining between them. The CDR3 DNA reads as TGTGCCAGCAGTTACAAGGAGGTTTTAGGCTACACCTTC. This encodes CASSYKEVLGYTF.

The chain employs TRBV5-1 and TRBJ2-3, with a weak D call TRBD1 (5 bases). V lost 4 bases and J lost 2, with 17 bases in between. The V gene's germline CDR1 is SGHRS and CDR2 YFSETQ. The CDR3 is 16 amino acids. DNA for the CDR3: TGCGCCAGCAGCCCGAAGAGACAGAACCCCACAGATACGCAGTATTTT. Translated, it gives CASSPKRQNPTDTQYF.

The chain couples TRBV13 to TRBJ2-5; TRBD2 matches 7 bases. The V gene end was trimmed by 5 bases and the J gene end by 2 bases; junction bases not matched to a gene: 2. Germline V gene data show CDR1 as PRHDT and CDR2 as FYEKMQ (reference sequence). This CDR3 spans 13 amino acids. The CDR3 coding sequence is TGTGCCAGCAGCACGGGACTACAAGAGACCCAGTACTTC. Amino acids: CASSTGLQETQYF.

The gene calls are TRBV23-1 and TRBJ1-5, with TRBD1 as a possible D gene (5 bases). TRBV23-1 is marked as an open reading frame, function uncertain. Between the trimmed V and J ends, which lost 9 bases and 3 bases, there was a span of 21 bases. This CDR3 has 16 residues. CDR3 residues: CASPERRGTINQPQHF. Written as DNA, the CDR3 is TGCGCCAGTCCCGAACGGCGGGGGACTATCAATCAGCCCCAGCATTTT.

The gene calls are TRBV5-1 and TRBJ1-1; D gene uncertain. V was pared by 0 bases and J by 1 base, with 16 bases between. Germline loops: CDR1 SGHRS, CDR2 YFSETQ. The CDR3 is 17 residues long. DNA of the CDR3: TGCGCCAGCAGCTTGGCCCTCACCGTGGCTGGGAACACTGAAGCTTTCTTT. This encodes CASSLALTVAGNTEAFF.

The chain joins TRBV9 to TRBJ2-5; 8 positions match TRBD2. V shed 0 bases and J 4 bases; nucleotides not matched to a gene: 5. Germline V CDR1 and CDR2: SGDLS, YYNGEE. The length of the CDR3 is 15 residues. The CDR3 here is CASSVGAGARETQYF. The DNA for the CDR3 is TGTGCCAGCAGCGTAGGAGCGGGGGCTCGAGAGACCCAGTACTTC.